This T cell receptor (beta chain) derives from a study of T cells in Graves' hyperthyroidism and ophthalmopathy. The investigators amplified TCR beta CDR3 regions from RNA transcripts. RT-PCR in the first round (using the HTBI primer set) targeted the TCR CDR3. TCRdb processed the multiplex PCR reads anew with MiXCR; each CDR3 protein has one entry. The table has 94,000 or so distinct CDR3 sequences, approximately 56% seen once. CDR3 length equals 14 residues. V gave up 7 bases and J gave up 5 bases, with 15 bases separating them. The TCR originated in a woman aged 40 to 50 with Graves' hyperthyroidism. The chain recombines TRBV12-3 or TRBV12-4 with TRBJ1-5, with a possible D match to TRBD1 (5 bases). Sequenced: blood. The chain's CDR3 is CASNRMGGDQPQHF. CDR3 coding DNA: TGTGCCAGCAATAGGATGGGGGGAGATCAGCCCCAGCATTTT.